This T cell receptor (beta chain) was obtained from a study of cytomegalovirus exposure and HLA in healthy donors. This clone has just a few counts. Primers included in the PCR were 60 Vbeta and 13 Jbeta primers. Profiling relied on immunoSEQ multiplex PCR, and the TCRdb table lists in-frame clones only, not all of them. Of about 190,000 clones listed, roughly 80% are singletons. V lost 4 bases and J lost 2, with 9 bases in between. Per germline, CDR1 SGDLS and CDR2 YYNGEE. CDR3 length: 13 residues. The sequence derives from a woman aged 50 to 65 in good health and CMV-seropositive. The source material was PBMCs. The rearrangement joins TRBV9 to TRBJ1-2, with D possibly matching TRBD1 (5 bases). CDR3 coding DNA: TGTGCCAGCAGCCCGGGGGTAAACTATGGCTACACCTTC. Encoded protein: CASSPGVNYGYTF.